Ten or more counts support the clone carrying this T cell receptor beta chain. Libraries for TCRalpha and TCRbeta carried sample barcodes and unique molecular identifiers via 5'RACE. Via MiXCR, TCRdb re-called the 5' RACE reads, giving one row per CDR3 protein. The sample lists some 100,000 distinct CDR3 sequences, over 8.5% seen once, with roughly two fifths in the top ten. The data derive from a study of T-cell memory formation after mild COVID-19. Across the whole study: There were largely donor-specific TCR clusters.

Germline V gives CDR1 SQVTM, CDR2 ANQGSEA. The CDR3 sequence is 15 residues long. V trimming: 0 bases; J trimming: 6 bases; junction bases outside the gene matches: 10. The sample comprised PBMCs or a T cell subset sorted from them (not recorded which). This clonotype originated in a man between 18 and 29 years old who had mild COVID-19 (a few samples of this study predate the infection). Cell type and time point are not known. The V call is TRBV29-1, the J call TRBJ1-1; 7 bases align to TRBD1. CDR3 in amino acids: CSVEDLETGRSEAFF. The CDR3, as DNA: TGCAGCGTTGAAGATCTTGAGACAGGGAGGTCTGAAGCTTTCTTT.